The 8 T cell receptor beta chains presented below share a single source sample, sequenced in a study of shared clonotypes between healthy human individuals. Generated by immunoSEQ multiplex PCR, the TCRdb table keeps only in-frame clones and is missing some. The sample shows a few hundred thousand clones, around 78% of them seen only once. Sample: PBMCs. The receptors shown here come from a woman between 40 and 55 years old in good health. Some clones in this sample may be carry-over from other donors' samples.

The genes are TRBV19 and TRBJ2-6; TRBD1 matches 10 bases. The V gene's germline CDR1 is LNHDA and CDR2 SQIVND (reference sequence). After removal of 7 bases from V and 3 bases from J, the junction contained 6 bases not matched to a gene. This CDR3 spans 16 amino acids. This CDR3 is CASTRTGGFGANVLTF. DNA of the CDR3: TGTGCCAGTACCCGGACAGGGGGTTTTGGGGCCAACGTCCTGACTTTC.

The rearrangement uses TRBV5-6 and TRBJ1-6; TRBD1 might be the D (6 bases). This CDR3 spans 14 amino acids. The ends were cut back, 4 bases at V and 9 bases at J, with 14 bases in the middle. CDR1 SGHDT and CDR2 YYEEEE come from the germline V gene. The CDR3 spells CASSRYEGVSPLHF. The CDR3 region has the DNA TGTGCCAGCAGCCGATACGAGGGGGTTTCACCCCTCCACTTT.

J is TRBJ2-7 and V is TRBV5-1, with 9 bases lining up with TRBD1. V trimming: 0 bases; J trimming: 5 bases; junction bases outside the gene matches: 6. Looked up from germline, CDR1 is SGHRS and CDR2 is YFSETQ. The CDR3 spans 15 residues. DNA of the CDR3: TGCGCCAGCAGCTTGGTGGACAGGGGAGGCCACGAGCAGTACTTC. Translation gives CASSLVDRGGHEQYF.

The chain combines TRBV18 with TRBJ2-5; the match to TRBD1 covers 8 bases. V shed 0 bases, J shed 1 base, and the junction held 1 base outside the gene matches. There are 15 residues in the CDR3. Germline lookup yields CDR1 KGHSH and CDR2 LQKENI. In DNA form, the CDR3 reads TGTGCCAGCTCACCACCTCAGGGGGCCCAAGAGACCCAGTACTTC. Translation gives CASSPPQGAQETQYF. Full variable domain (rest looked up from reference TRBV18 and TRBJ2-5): NAGVMQNPRHLVRRRGQEARLRCSPMKGHSHVYWYRQLPEEGLKFMVYLQKENIIDESGMPKERFSAEFPKEGPSILRIQQVVRGDSAAYFCASSPPQGAQETQYFGPGTRLLVL.

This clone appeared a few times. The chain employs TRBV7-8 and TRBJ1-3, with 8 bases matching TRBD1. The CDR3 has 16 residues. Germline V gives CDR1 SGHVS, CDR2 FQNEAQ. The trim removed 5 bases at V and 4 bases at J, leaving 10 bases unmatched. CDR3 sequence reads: CASSPRPQGVGNTIYF. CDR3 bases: TGTGCCAGCAGCCCCCGGCCACAGGGGGTCGGAAACACCATATATTTT.

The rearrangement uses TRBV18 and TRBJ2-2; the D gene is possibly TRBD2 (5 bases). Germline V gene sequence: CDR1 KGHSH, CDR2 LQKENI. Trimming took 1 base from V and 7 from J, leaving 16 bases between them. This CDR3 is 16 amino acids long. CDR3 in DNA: TGTGCCAGCTCACCACAGAGCAGCCGAGGGAACGGGGAGCTGTTTTTT. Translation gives CASSPQSSRGNGELFF.

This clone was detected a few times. CDR3: CASSQERSFRATEAFF. CDR3 DNA: TGCGCCAGCAGCCAAGAGCGCTCATTCAGGGCCACTGAAGCTTTCTTT. V and J are TRBV4-1 and TRBJ1-1; possibly TRBD1 for D (5 bases). The CDR3 consists of 16 residues. V lost 0 bases and J lost 4, with 15 bases in between. In germline, CDR1 is MGHRA, CDR2 YSYEKL.

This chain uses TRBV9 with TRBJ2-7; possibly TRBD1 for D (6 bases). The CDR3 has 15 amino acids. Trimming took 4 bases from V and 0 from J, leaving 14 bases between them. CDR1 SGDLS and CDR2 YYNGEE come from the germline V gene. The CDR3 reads CASSPQGLISYEQYF. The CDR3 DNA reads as TGTGCCAGCAGCCCACAGGGCCTCATCTCCTACGAGCAGTACTTC.